One T cell receptor beta chain is described in this entry. Its specificity is unknown. This sample stems from a study of cytomegalovirus exposure and HLA in healthy donors. PCR involved 60 Vbeta and 13 Jbeta primers. Repertoires were generated with immunoSEQ multiplex PCR, while TCRdb's copy carries only in-frame clones and drops some. The table lists under 200,000 clones, more than 65% of them singletons, with under 6.5% in the top ten. All the people who gave samples were healthy bone marrow donors. Study conclusions and caveats: A later look showed TCR association rates differing by HLA locus, highest for DRB1 and lowest for HLA-C. A later analysis showed HLA-associated TCR beta chains outstripping equally common others in clonal expansion.

The sequencing sample was made of PBMCs. This clonotype was obtained from a man aged 45-60 years in good health and CMV-seropositive.

The CDR3 DNA reads TGCAGCGCCCATAAGACTGCCCTGAACACTGAAGCTTTCTTT. Translation gives CSAHKTALNTEAFF. The chain couples TRBV29-1 to TRBJ1-1; D not resolved. Trimming left V 7 bases short and J 0 bases short, with 15 bases between. This CDR3 is 14 amino acids long. Germline loops: CDR1 SQVTM, CDR2 ANQGSEA.